The 31 T cell receptor beta chains in this list originate from one sample, sequenced in a study of control samples from healthy donors and cancer patients. Repertoires were generated with immunoSEQ multiplex PCR, while TCRdb's copy carries only in-frame clones and drops some. The data hold about 100,000 clones, with approximately 90% observed a single time. Sequencing used blood. The source is a young man in good health.

The J gene is TRBJ2-7, the V gene TRBV3-1 (or the pseudogene TRBV3-2); a possible D gene is TRBD1 (6 bases). Germline values: CDR1 LGHDT, CDR2 YNNKEL (reference sequence). The V end was cut by 2 bases, the J end by 5 bases, with 16 bases between. CDR3 length: 15 amino acids. The CDR3 here is CASSQILGATNEQYF. The CDR3 bases are TGTGCCAGCAGCCAAATATTGGGGGCTACGAACGAGCAGTACTTC.

This rearrangement joins TRBV10-2 to TRBJ2-5; D remains unclear. The CDR3 extends over 16 amino acids. Trimming cost V 0 bases and J 4 bases, with 15 bases left between them. Germline V gives CDR1 WSHSY, CDR2 SAAADI. The CDR3 region is CASSESGSGRRETQYF. The CDR3 nucleotides read TGCGCCAGCAGTGAGTCGGGGTCCGGGCGGAGAGAGACCCAGTACTTC.

J is TRBJ1-3 and V is TRBV19; no reliable D call. Germline V gene lookup returns CDR1 LNHDA and CDR2 SQIVND (reference sequence). The CDR3 consists of 14 residues. Trimming took 5 bases from V and 2 from J, leaving 10 bases between them. The CDR3 loop is CASSGRQAGNTIYF. CDR3 in DNA: TGTGCCAGTAGTGGACGGCAGGCTGGAAACACCATATATTTT.

The V gene is TRBV6-2 or TRBV6-3, the J gene TRBJ1-5, with D possibly matching TRBD1 (5 bases). This CDR3 has 18 residues. The V and J ends lost 6 bases and 3 bases respectively, with 24 bases between them. The V gene's germline CDR1 is MNHEY and CDR2 SVGEGT. Here the CDR3 reads CASSPPGPLGGVNQPQHF. As DNA, the CDR3 is TGTGCCAGCAGCCCCCCGGGACCCCTCGGTGGCGTCAATCAGCCCCAGCATTTT.

The rearrangement uses TRBV27 and TRBJ1-2; 8 bases agree with TRBD1. The CDR3 loop spans 13 amino acids. The ends lost 6 bases at V and 6 bases at J; junction bases unmatched: 6. Germline V gene lookup returns CDR1 MNHEY and CDR2 SMNVEV (reference sequence). CDR3 region: CASRRTGLHGYTF. CDR3 sequence (DNA): TGTGCCAGCAGGAGGACAGGGCTCCATGGCTACACCTTC.

J is TRBJ2-5 and V is TRBV7-2; D might be TRBD2 (6 bases). Trimming pared 5 bases from V and 4 bases from J, leaving 14 bases between. CDR3 length: 14 residues. Germline V gene sequence: CDR1 SGHTA, CDR2 FQGNSA. CDR3 in amino acids: CASSPPPGLETQYF. In DNA, the CDR3 is TGTGCCAGCAGCCCGCCCCCGGGACTAGAGACCCAGTACTTC.

The V call is TRBV28, the J call TRBJ2-3; the D call may be TRBD1 or TRBD2 (5 bases each). Germline assignment: CDR1 MDHEN and CDR2 SYDVKM. CDR3 size: 14 residues. V lost 6 bases and J 3 bases, leaving 13 bases between the germline ends. CDR3: CASSPPGTTDTQYF. CDR3 sequence (DNA): TGTGCCAGCAGCCCCCCCGGGACGACAGATACGCAGTATTTT.

The V gene is TRBV4-1, the J gene TRBJ2-3; no reliable D call. Germline V gene lookup returns CDR1 MGHRA and CDR2 YSYEKL. V lost 1 base and J lost 4, with 3 bases in between. This CDR3 has 12 amino acids. The CDR3 sequence: CASSQVSDTQYF. The CDR3 nucleotides read TGCGCCAGCAGCCAAGTATCAGATACGCAGTATTTT.

The J gene is TRBJ1-3, the V gene TRBV15; 10 nucleotides line up with TRBD1. Trimming removed 5 bases from V and 4 bases from J; junction bases left unmatched: 5. There are 15 residues in the CDR3. CDR1 LNHNV and CDR2 YYDKDF come from the germline V gene (reference sequence). DNA of the CDR3: TGTGCCACCAGCGTCGACAGGGGGCCAGGAAACACCATATATTTT. It is translated as CATSVDRGPGNTIYF.

The V gene is TRBV12-5, the J gene TRBJ2-3, with D uncertain. The V end lost 2 bases, the J end lost 5 bases, and 14 bases lay between the germline ends. The length of the CDR3 is 15 residues. The germline V gene has CDR1 LGHNT and CDR2 FRNRAP. CDR3 bases: TGTGCTAGTGGTTTGCTAAACAGCGTAGTAGATACGCAGTATTTT. Protein sequence: CASGLLNSVVDTQYF.

A few counts support this clone. The chain carries TRBV19 and TRBJ1-1, with 8 bases aligning to TRBD1. V dropped 5 bases and J dropped 7; count of bases not matched to a gene: 9. The CDR3 spans 14 residues. Germline V gives CDR1 LNHDA, CDR2 SQIVND (reference sequence). DNA for the CDR3: TGTGCCAGTAGTGAGCGGACAGGGAGAGATGAAGCTTTCTTT. Encoded protein: CASSERTGRDEAFF.

The chain is built from TRBV24-1 and TRBJ2-7, with TRBD1 matching over 7 bases. The V gene's germline CDR1 is KGHDR and CDR2 SFDVKD. V lost 4 bases, J lost 0 bases, and 2 bases stayed unmatched. This CDR3 is built from 14 residues. CDR3 in amino acids: CATSETGNSYEQYF. As DNA, the CDR3 is TGTGCCACCAGTGAGACAGGGAACTCCTACGAGCAGTACTTC.

This rearrangement joins TRBV28 to TRBJ1-6; D uncertain. CDR3 length: 16 amino acids. Trimming removed 3 bases at V and 0 bases at J, with 9 bases between. Germline V gene sequence: CDR1 MDHEN, CDR2 SYDVKM. Written as DNA, the CDR3 is TGTGCCAGCAGTTTCGACCGAAGCTCCTATAATTCACCCCTCCACTTT. The encoded protein is CASSFDRSSYNSPLHF.

The chain links TRBV5-1 to TRBJ2-1; perhaps TRBD1 as D (5 bases). The CDR3 spans 15 residues. Germline CDR1 reads SGHRS; CDR2 reads YFSETQ. The ends were cut back, 4 bases at V and 6 bases at J, with 17 bases in the middle. The DNA for the CDR3 is TGCGCCAGCAGCCGTGACAACCCTGGGGCCAATGAGCAGTTCTTC. Translated, it gives CASSRDNPGANEQFF.

This clone was seen a single time. CDR3 sequence reads: CASSLSWDTEAFF. In DNA form, the CDR3 reads TGTGCCAGCAGCTTGTCGTGGGACACTGAAGCTTTCTTT. This chain connects TRBV5-8 to TRBJ1-1, with unresolved D. Trimming left V 1 base short and J 3 bases short, with 7 bases between. Per the germline V gene, CDR1 is SGHTS and CDR2 is YDEGEE. The CDR3 has 13 amino acids.

The chain employs TRBV24-1 and TRBJ2-3, with 13 bases aligning to TRBD2. This CDR3 spans 17 amino acids. Germline CDR1 and CDR2: KGHDR and SFDVKD. V lost 4 bases and J lost 2; bases outside the gene matches: 5. The CDR3 protein is CATSERTSGRLTDTQYF. The DNA of the CDR3 is TGTGCCACCAGTGAGAGGACTAGCGGGAGACTCACAGATACGCAGTATTTT.

The rearrangement joins TRBV5-1 to TRBJ2-2; D gene ambiguous. Trimming took off 4 bases at V and 0 bases at J, with 10 bases between the two ends. The CDR3 has 15 residues. Per the germline V gene, CDR1 is SGHRS and CDR2 is YFSETQ. The CDR3 bases are TGCGCCAGCAGCCTCTCTATCGCGAACACCGGGGAGCTGTTTTTT. Translated: CASSLSIANTGELFF.

The CDR3 nucleotides are TGTGCCAGCAGCTTTGCAGGGCTTGGGGAGACCCAGTACTTC. Encoded protein: CASSFAGLGETQYF. This chain uses TRBV7-2 with TRBJ2-5, with D possibly matching TRBD1 (5 bases). From germline, CDR1 is SGHTA and CDR2 FQGNSA. The CDR3 covers 14 residues. V was shortened by 3 bases and J by 5 bases, with 13 bases between the two germline ends.

This chain connects TRBV11-2 to TRBJ2-7, with a tentative D call TRBD2 (7 bases). CDR3 length: 13 amino acids. V lost 3 bases and J lost 6, with 12 bases in between. The germline V gene encodes CDR1 SGHAT and CDR2 FQNNGV. CDR3: CASSLGGGPEQYV. CDR3 sequence (DNA): TGTGCCAGCAGCTTGGGCGGGGGCCCCGAGCAGTACGTC.

The V and J genes are TRBV13 and TRBJ1-1; D not resolved. The CDR3 spans 15 residues. Trimming removed 4 bases at V and 1 base at J, with 13 bases between. Germline V lookup: CDR1 PRHDT, CDR2 FYEKMQ (reference sequence). The CDR3 bases are TGTGCCAGCAGCTCTCGCTGGCGGACGAACACTGAAGCTTTCTTT. Translating gives CASSSRWRTNTEAFF. The full variable domain, in which reference TRBV13 and TRBJ1-1 provide the parts outside the CDR3, is AAGVIQSPRHLIKEKRETATLKCYPIPRHDTVYWYQQGPGQDPQFLISFYEKMQSDKGSIPDRFSAQQFSDYHSELNMSSLELGDSALYFCASSSRWRTNTEAFFGQGTRLTVV.

V gene TRBV19 combines with J gene TRBJ1-1; 8 bases fit TRBD1. Germline V gene data show CDR1 as LNHDA and CDR2 as SQIVND (reference sequence). This CDR3 region has 16 residues. Germline trimming cut 7 bases from V and 1 base from J; bases unmatched to any gene: 11. In DNA form, the CDR3 reads TGTGCCAGTACGATTCGACCCGGGACAGGGAACACTGAAGCTTTCTTT. Its translation is CASTIRPGTGNTEAFF.

CDR3 coding DNA: TGTGCCAGCAGCTTAGCTCTGCAGGGGGCGGGCCTAGCGGGATCGACCGGGGAGCTGTTTTTT. Protein product: CASSLALQGAGLAGSTGELFF. The genes are TRBV7-2 and TRBJ2-2, with a possible D match to TRBD2 (9 bases). This CDR3 has 21 amino acids. Germline V lookup: CDR1 SGHTA, CDR2 FQGNSA. V lost 0 bases, J lost 5 bases, and 28 bases lay in between.

The DNA of the CDR3 is TGTGCCAGCAGCTGGTATCGTGAGACCAGGACGCCCCAAGAGACCCAGTACTTC. It codes for CASSWYRETRTPQETQYF. The rearrangement joins TRBV7-9 to TRBJ2-5; D not certain. V was clipped by 4 bases and J by 1 base, with 22 bases between them. The CDR3 runs to 18 residues. Germline V lookup: CDR1 SEHNR, CDR2 FQNEAQ (reference sequence).

V and J are TRBV28 and TRBJ1-2, with 8 nucleotides matching TRBD1. The V gene end was trimmed by 6 bases and the J gene end by 8 bases; junction bases not matched to a gene: 11. CDR1 and CDR2 (germline): MDHEN, SYDVKM. CDR3 length equals 14 residues. As DNA, the CDR3 is TGTGCCAGCAGAGAACTTGGGACAGGAGGCGGCTACACCTTC. It translates to CASRELGTGGGYTF.

This clone was counted only a few times. The chain joins TRBV5-6 to TRBJ2-7; 13 nucleotides match TRBD2. V lost 4 bases to trimming and J lost 0 bases; unmatched junction nucleotides: 1. Germline CDR1 reads SGHDT; CDR2 reads YYEEEE. The CDR3 is made up of 15 amino acids. DNA of the CDR3: TGTGCCAGCAGCCGGACTAGCGGGAGCTCCTACGAGCAGTACGTC. Its protein product is CASSRTSGSSYEQYV.

The CDR3 loop is CASSGRGGDEQYV. The CDR3 region has the DNA TGTGCCAGTAGTGGGCGGGGAGGAGACGAGCAGTACGTC. The chain combines TRBV19 with TRBJ2-7, with TRBD2 as a possible D gene (6 bases). This CDR3 is built from 13 residues. Trimming removed 5 bases from V and 5 bases from J, with 13 bases in between. Germline CDR1 reads LNHDA; CDR2 reads SQIVND (reference sequence).

The chain combines TRBV6-4 with TRBJ2-2, with D perhaps TRBD1 or TRBD2 (5 bases each). Germline CDR1 MRHNA, CDR2 SNTAGT. With 3 bases removed from V and 5 bases from J, the gap between germline ends came to 10 bases. This CDR3 has 14 residues. The CDR3 sequence: CASSEGEVTGELFF. CDR3 in DNA: TGTGCCAGCAGTGAGGGGGAAGTAACCGGGGAGCTGTTTTTT.

The rearrangement joins TRBV5-4 to TRBJ2-1; 13 bases are a match to TRBD2. The trim removed 3 bases at V and 7 bases at J, leaving 4 bases unmatched. Germline V CDR1 and CDR2: SGHNT, YYREEE (reference sequence). The CDR3 contains 15 residues. The CDR3 protein is CASSSGLAGINEQFF. The CDR3 DNA follows: TGTGCCAGCAGCTCGGGACTAGCGGGGATTAATGAGCAGTTCTTC.

This clone has a single count. V gene TRBV25-1 combines with J gene TRBJ1-2; 7 bases align to TRBD1. The CDR3 has 13 residues. The junction had 3 bases not matched to a gene; V was cut back by 4 bases and J by 4 bases. The germline V gene has CDR1 MGHDK and CDR2 SYGVNS. In DNA form, the CDR3 reads TGTGCCAGCAGTGGGGGACAGATCTATGGCTACACCTTC. Translated, it gives CASSGGQIYGYTF.

This clone was seen a single time. V usage is TRBV29-1 and J usage is TRBJ2-1; D not resolved. Germline CDR1 reads SQVTM; CDR2 reads ANQGSEA. The CDR3 sequence is 11 residues long. The ends were cut back, 7 bases at V and 8 bases at J, with 12 bases in the middle. CDR3 region: CSAVGSYEQFF. The DNA for the CDR3 is TGCAGCGCTGTCGGTAGCTATGAGCAGTTCTTC.

This chain uses TRBV30 with TRBJ2-7; tentatively, D is TRBD2 (6 bases). The V and J ends lost 5 bases and 2 bases respectively, with 13 bases between them. The CDR3 is 13 amino acids. From germline, CDR1 is GTSNPN and CDR2 SVGIG (reference sequence). CDR3 in DNA: TGTGCCTGGGGGAGGACCTCCACCTACGAGCAGTACTTC. Encoded protein: CAWGRTSTYEQYF. The full variable domain, completed using reference TRBV30 and TRBJ2-7, is SQTIHQWPATLVQPVGSPLSLECTVEGTSNPNLYWYRQAAGRGLQLLFYSVGIGQISSEVPQNLSASRPQDRQFILSSKKLLLSDSGFYLCAWGRTSTYEQYFGPGTRLTVT.